The present TCR beta chain was sequenced within a study of T cell responses to AZD1222 COVID-19 vaccine. Study results and limitations: Spike-specific TCR breadth and depth grew following two AZD1222 doses. Close to half of spike-specific TCRs reportedly recognize unmutated variant regions. Researchers report vaccine-associated CD4 TCRs spanning spike, with dominance at 160-218 and 743-854. Clonal diversity was possibly underestimated, and white British individuals and females predominated among donors.

Clones were sequenced by immunoSEQ multiplex PCR, and TCRdb holds only the in-frame ones, with some missing. Counted here are about 150,000 clones, approximately 86% occurring once; the ten biggest clones make up approximately 6.6%. V lost 1 base and J 1 base, leaving 11 bases between the germline ends. Germline assignment: CDR1 LGHDT and CDR2 YNNKEL (reference sequence). The CDR3 spans 15 residues. Of note for this clone: Its antigen is not known.

The specimen was peripheral blood, collected after recovery from COVID-19. The sequence came from an adult who had recovered from COVID-19. The chain combines TRBV3-1 (or the pseudogene TRBV3-2) with TRBJ2-7, with D maybe TRBD1 (5 bases). CDR3 loop: CASSQGRQRSYEQYF. The DNA for the CDR3 is TGTGCCAGCAGCCAAGGGAGACAGAGATCCTACGAGCAGTACTTC.